The text below deals with one T cell receptor beta chain. This record belongs to a study of T cells in localized non-small cell lung cancer. Data came from immunoSEQ multiplex PCR; TCRdb stores just in-frame clones and leaves some out. The sample records 70,000 to 100,000 clones, more than 70% being singletons. Trimming pared 3 bases from V and 2 bases from J, leaving 16 bases between. The CDR3 is 16 amino acids. CDR1 is MNHEY and CDR2 is SMNVEV in the germline V gene (reference sequence). The specimen comprised peripheral blood, sampled before any cancer treatment. This sequence joins TRBV27 and TRBJ1-2, with D maybe TRBD1 (6 bases). The sequence derives from a female donor over 55 with stage I lung adenocarcinoma. For the CDR3, the DNA is TGTGCCAGCAGTTTTAGCTTAGGACAGCTAAACTATGGCTACACCTTC. Translating it yields CASSFSLGQLNYGYTF.